These 30 T cell receptor beta chains were sequenced from one sample in a study of shared clonotypes between healthy human individuals. Profiled with immunoSEQ multiplex PCR; TCRdb holds only in-frame clones, not every one. Of more than 2,000,000 clones in the sample, roughly 93% are singletons; the top ten hold about 0.39%. The sample comprised naive CD4+ T cells from PBMCs. This sample's subset: CD45RA+ positively selected. The receptors originated from a man younger than 30 in good health. Some clones in this sample may be carry-over from other donors' samples.

This chain links TRBV28 with TRBJ1-5; D is unresolved. This CDR3 contains 16 residues. Per the germline V gene, CDR1 is MDHEN and CDR2 is SYDVKM. Trimming pared 6 bases from V and 7 bases from J, leaving 22 bases between. CDR3 nucleotide sequence: TGTGCCAGCAGGCCTTGGGCCCTCGCGCCGGGGCAGCCCCAGCATTTT. This gives the protein CASRPWALAPGQPQHF.

The genes are TRBV11-2 and TRBJ2-1; 9 bases fit TRBD1. This CDR3 is built from 16 residues. V lost 5 bases and J lost 6; bases outside the gene matches: 11. The germline V gene encodes CDR1 SGHAT and CDR2 FQNNGV. This CDR3 is CASSPTRTGVFNEQFF. CDR3 in DNA: TGTGCCAGCAGCCCAACCAGGACAGGGGTTTTCAATGAGCAGTTCTTC.

The J gene is TRBJ2-2, the V gene TRBV5-1, with TRBD1 matching 8 bases. Germline values: CDR1 SGHRS, CDR2 YFSETQ. J lost 2 bases, V lost 4 bases, and 7 bases had no gene match. The CDR3 is 16 residues long. CDR3 nucleotide sequence: TGCGCCAGCAGCCGGAGGACAGGGATTAACACCGGGGAGCTGTTTTTT. It codes for CASSRRTGINTGELFF.

Points on this clone: This CDR3 is also generated by other DNA sequences in the sample. The V gene is TRBV9, the J gene TRBJ1-1; 7 bases fit TRBD1. CDR1 SGDLS and CDR2 YYNGEE come from the germline V gene. V lost 3 bases to trimming and J lost 0 bases; unmatched junction nucleotides: 5. The CDR3 loop spans 15 amino acids. The CDR3 region has the DNA TGTGCCAGCAGCGGTATAGGACAGGTGAACACTGAAGCTTTCTTT. It codes for CASSGIGQVNTEAFF. Complete variable domain (other parts from reference TRBV9 and TRBJ1-1): DSGVTQTPKHLITATGQRVTLRCSPRSGDLSVYWYQQSLDQGLQFLIQYYNGEERAKGNILERFSAQQFPDLHSELNLSSLELGDSALYFCASSGIGQVNTEAFFGQGTRLTVV.

J is TRBJ1-6 and V is TRBV15, with D uncertain. The V gene's germline CDR1 is LNHNV and CDR2 YYDKDF (reference sequence). This CDR3 has 16 residues. Trimming removed 0 bases at V and 0 bases at J, with 6 bases between. The DNA for the CDR3 is TGTGCCACCAGCAGAGACATGAGCTCCTATAATTCACCCCTCCACTTT. Translation gives CATSRDMSSYNSPLHF.

The rearrangement joins TRBV28 to TRBJ2-1; TRBD1 matches at 9 bases. This CDR3 region has 15 residues. The V and J ends lost 6 bases and 8 bases, in that order; junction bases with no gene match: 11. Germline lookup yields CDR1 MDHEN and CDR2 SYDVKM. The CDR3 reads CASSRPGQGLHEQFF. CDR3 DNA sequence: TGTGCCAGCAGCCGCCCGGGACAGGGTCTCCATGAGCAGTTCTTC.

This clone was counted a single time. Different DNA sequences within this sample yield the same CDR3. The J gene is TRBJ1-3, the V gene TRBV19; a weak D match, TRBD1 (5 bases). Germline-derived CDR1 and CDR2 are LNHDA and SQIVND (reference sequence). V was pared by 5 bases and J by 4 bases, with 12 bases between. The CDR3 contains 14 residues. This chain's CDR3 is CASSPQGTGNTIYF. The CDR3, as DNA: TGTGCCAGTAGTCCCCAGGGTACCGGAAACACCATATATTTT.

The CDR3 DNA is TGTGCCAGCAGCCGGGCACTAGCGGGAGTAGCAGATGAGCAGTTCTTC. Translation gives CASSRALAGVADEQFF. The chain is built from TRBV5-4 and TRBJ2-1; 11 bases are shared with TRBD2. CDR1 SGHNT and CDR2 YYREEE come from the germline V gene (reference sequence). This CDR3 comprises 16 residues. After removal of 4 bases from V and 8 bases from J, the junction contained 11 bases not matched to a gene.

The chain links TRBV19 to TRBJ1-5, with 7 bases aligning to TRBD1. Germline CDR1 is LNHDA and CDR2 is SQIVND (reference sequence). Trimming at V came to 5 bases and at J to 4 bases, leaving 8 bases not matched to a gene. The CDR3 has 15 amino acids. The DNA for the CDR3 is TGTGCCAGTAGTCTCCGGGACAGCGAGAATCAGCCCCAGCATTTT. As protein: CASSLRDSENQPQHF.

This chain uses TRBV28 with TRBJ1-2, with 8 bases aligning to TRBD1. Looked up from germline, CDR1 is MDHEN and CDR2 is SYDVKM. This CDR3 is 18 amino acids long. Trimming cost V 1 base and J 3 bases; bases outside gene matches: 13. This CDR3 reads CASSLSGGGRPAHYGYTF. Written as DNA, the CDR3 is TGTGCCAGCAGTTTATCAGGGGGCGGTAGGCCCGCGCACTATGGCTACACCTTC.

The chain employs TRBV29-1 and TRBJ1-2; D call uncertain. CDR3 length: 13 residues. V was pared by 6 bases and J by 0 bases, with 11 bases between. Germline-derived CDR1 and CDR2 are SQVTM and ANQGSEA. CDR3 in amino acids: CSVTRQSNYGYTF. CDR3 DNA: TGCAGCGTCACCCGGCAGTCTAACTATGGCTACACCTTC.

This chain connects TRBV5-1 to TRBJ1-1; possibly TRBD1 for D (5 bases). The germline V and J ends were trimmed by 4 bases and 0 bases, with 7 bases remaining between them. Germline CDR1 reads SGHRS; CDR2 reads YFSETQ. The CDR3 runs to 13 residues. In nucleotides, the CDR3 is TGCGCCAGCAGCCGGGGGGTGAACACTGAAGCTTTCTTT. Encoded protein: CASSRGVNTEAFF. Full variable domain (missing parts from reference TRBV5-1 and TRBJ1-1): KAGVTQTPRYLIKTRGQQVTLSCSPISGHRSVSWYQQTPGQGLQFLFEYFSETQRNKGNFPGRFSGRQFSNSRSEMNVSTLELGDSALYLCASSRGVNTEAFFGQGTRLTVV.

This chain links TRBV19 with TRBJ2-7; 10 bases align to TRBD1. The CDR3 spans 15 residues. CDR1 is LNHDA, CDR2 SQIVND, per germline (reference sequence). J lost 5 bases, V lost 4 bases, and 8 bases had no gene match. The CDR3 loop is CASSRDRGRSHEQYF. In DNA form, the CDR3 reads TGTGCCAGTAGTAGGGACAGGGGTCGGAGCCACGAGCAGTACTTC. Full variable domain (missing parts from reference TRBV19 and TRBJ2-7): DGGITQSPKYLFRKEGQNVTLSCEQNLNHDAMYWYRQDPGQGLRLIYYSQIVNDFQKGDIAEGYSVSREKKESFPLTVTSAQKNPTAFYLCASSRDRGRSHEQYFGPGTRLTVT.

The chain recombines TRBV7-2 with TRBJ1-4; TRBD1 might be the D (5 bases). CDR1 SGHTA and CDR2 FQGNSA come from the germline V gene. V dropped 8 bases and J dropped 2 bases, with 15 bases sitting between them. The CDR3 has 15 residues. This chain's CDR3 is CASPFSRGTNEKLFF. DNA of the CDR3: TGTGCCAGCCCCTTCTCCCGGGGGACTAATGAAAAACTGTTTTTT.

As to this clone: This sample also contains other DNA sequences that code for the same CDR3. V and J are TRBV7-9 and TRBJ1-1; D is possibly TRBD1 (5 bases). Germline CDR1 reads SEHNR; CDR2 reads FQNEAQ (reference sequence). The ends were cut back, 1 base at V and 5 bases at J, with 8 bases in the middle. The CDR3 sequence is 13 residues long. The CDR3 is CASSLGGWTEAFF. CDR3 nucleotide sequence: TGTGCCAGCAGCTTAGGGGGGTGGACTGAAGCTTTCTTT.

The chain has TRBV7-9 and TRBJ2-4; D might be TRBD1 or TRBD2, each matching 6 bases. The CDR3 runs 16 residues. The germline V and J ends were trimmed by 4 bases and 6 bases, with 19 bases remaining between them. Germline CDR1 reads SEHNR; CDR2 reads FQNEAQ (reference sequence). This CDR3 is CASSSTRLGGGNIQYF. The DNA for the CDR3 is TGTGCCAGCAGCTCGACGAGACTAGGAGGGGGAAACATTCAGTACTTC.

The chain employs TRBV5-1 and TRBJ2-3; 10 bases match TRBD2. This CDR3 comprises 17 residues. The V segment lost 5 bases and the J segment 3 bases; nucleotides outside the gene matches: 12. Germline-derived CDR1 and CDR2 are SGHRS and YFSETQ. The DNA for the CDR3 is TGCGCCAGCAGTTCCAGCGGGAGGGCAAGAGGTACAGATACGCAGTATTTT. As protein: CASSSSGRARGTDTQYF.

V usage is TRBV2 and J usage is TRBJ2-7; 8 bases are shared with TRBD1. J was trimmed by 7 bases and V by 7 bases; bases with no gene match: 12. CDR1 is SNHLY, CDR2 FYNNEI, per germline. This CDR3 has 14 amino acids. CDR3 region: CASTGPRGRREQYF. The CDR3 DNA reads TGTGCCAGCACGGGACCCAGGGGGCGGCGGGAGCAGTACTTC.

The CDR3 loop reads CASSLNRGQVQPQHF. In DNA, the CDR3 is TGTGCCAGCAGTTTAAACAGGGGGCAGGTTCAGCCCCAGCATTTT. This rearrangement joins TRBV28 to TRBJ1-5, with 9 bases identical to TRBD1. V trimming: 2 bases; J trimming: 6 bases; junction bases outside the gene matches: 5. The V gene's germline CDR1 is MDHEN and CDR2 SYDVKM. The CDR3 has 15 amino acids.

The chain couples TRBV30 to TRBJ1-2; a possible D gene is TRBD1 (6 bases). V was pared by 2 bases and J by 4 bases, with 11 bases between. The CDR3 spans 13 residues. From germline, CDR1 is GTSNPN and CDR2 SVGIG (reference sequence). CDR3 coding DNA: TGTGCCTGGAGTCGGGGGCAGTTCTATGGCTACACCTTC. Translation gives CAWSRGQFYGYTF.

The chain recombines TRBV5-1 with TRBJ1-2; D perhaps matches TRBD1 (5 bases). Germline-derived CDR1 and CDR2 are SGHRS and YFSETQ. V was trimmed by 0 bases and J by 0 bases, leaving 9 bases between them. The CDR3 has 15 residues. This chain's CDR3 is CASSLVGGANYGYTF. The CDR3 DNA reads as TGCGCCAGCAGCTTGGTCGGGGGAGCTAACTATGGCTACACCTTC.

The gene calls are TRBV10-3 and TRBJ2-1; TRBD1 matches 8 bases. Germline trimming cut 6 bases from V and 3 bases from J; bases unmatched to any gene: 7. The length of the CDR3 is 15 residues. The germline V gene encodes CDR1 ENHRY and CDR2 SYGVKD. The CDR3 loop is CAIRATGESYNEQFF. The DNA of the CDR3 is TGTGCCATCAGAGCGACAGGGGAAAGCTACAATGAGCAGTTCTTC.

The chain employs TRBV15 and TRBJ2-5; D uncertain. Per germline, CDR1 LNHNV and CDR2 YYDKDF (reference sequence). CDR3 length: 13 amino acids. Trimming stripped 3 bases from V and 5 bases from J, with 10 bases between. CDR3 nucleotide sequence: TGTGCCACCAGCAGCGACTTCGGGGAGACCCAGTACTTC. This encodes CATSSDFGETQYF.

This chain joins TRBV5-1 and TRBJ2-5, with D perhaps TRBD2 (7 bases). Germline CDR1 is SGHRS and CDR2 is YFSETQ. V was shortened by 4 bases and J by 4 bases, with 17 bases between the two germline ends. The CDR3 contains 15 residues. The CDR3 spells CASSGSAGHAETQYF. DNA for the CDR3: TGCGCCAGCAGCGGATCAGCGGGACATGCAGAGACCCAGTACTTC. Combining the CDR3 with reference TRBV5-1 and TRBJ2-5 gives the whole variable domain KAGVTQTPRYLIKTRGQQVTLSCSPISGHRSVSWYQQTPGQGLQFLFEYFSETQRNKGNFPGRFSGRQFSNSRSEMNVSTLELGDSALYLCASSGSAGHAETQYFGPGTRLLVL.

This clone appeared a single time. The identical CDR3 is also encoded by other nucleotide sequences in the sample. The chain employs TRBV2 and TRBJ1-3; D is uncertain. This CDR3 comprises 13 residues. Germline V gene sequence: CDR1 SNHLY, CDR2 FYNNEI. Deletions cut 6 bases from V and 0 bases from J, with 6 bases between. CDR3 region: CASSGSSGNTIYF. CDR3 bases: TGTGCCAGCAGCGGGTCCTCTGGAAACACCATATATTTT.

The V gene is TRBV10-3, the J gene TRBJ2-7, with 11 bases aligning to TRBD2. Germline lookup yields CDR1 ENHRY and CDR2 SYGVKD. The CDR3 consists of 14 residues. The J segment lost 2 bases and the V segment lost 5 bases, leaving 2 bases of the junction unmatched. CDR3: CAISRLAGTYEQYF. CDR3 coding DNA: TGTGCCATCAGTCGACTAGCGGGAACCTACGAGCAGTACTTC.

The J gene is TRBJ2-1, the V gene TRBV6-5; D remains ambiguous. The CDR3 has 14 amino acids. Germline CDR1 reads MNHEY; CDR2 reads SVGAGI. Trimming left V 5 bases short and J 4 bases short, with 12 bases between. DNA of the CDR3: TGTGCCAGCAGTGGACCTAAGAATTACAATGAGCAGTTCTTC. Amino acids: CASSGPKNYNEQFF.

As for this clone: This same CDR3 is encoded by further DNA sequences in the sample. The V gene is TRBV7-2, the J gene TRBJ2-6; no clear D. CDR1 SGHTA and CDR2 FQGNSA come from the germline V gene. The CDR3 has 13 residues. Trimming stripped 5 bases from V and 0 bases from J, with 2 bases between. CDR3 in amino acids: CASSPSGANVLTF. The CDR3 nucleotides are TGTGCCAGCAGCCCCTCTGGGGCCAACGTCCTGACTTTC.

Concerning this clone itself: This sample includes further DNA sequences coding for the same CDR3. The chain combines TRBV27 with TRBJ1-5; no clear D gene. This CDR3 comprises 12 residues. Per the germline V gene, CDR1 is MNHEY and CDR2 is SMNVEV (reference sequence). Trimming left V 5 bases short and J 4 bases short, with 6 bases between. The CDR3, as DNA: TGTGCCAGCAGTCGACCAAATCAGCCCCAGCATTTT. This gives the protein CASSRPNQPQHF.

V usage is TRBV11-1 and J usage is TRBJ2-7; 10 bases are a match to TRBD2. Germline V gene sequence: CDR1 SGHAT, CDR2 FQDESV (reference sequence). The CDR3 is made up of 14 amino acids. V dropped 3 bases and J dropped 6; count of bases not matched to a gene: 5. The CDR3 nucleotides read TGTGCCAGCAGCTTCCTAGCGGGAGTCGCCGAGCAGTACTTC. Translation: CASSFLAGVAEQYF.